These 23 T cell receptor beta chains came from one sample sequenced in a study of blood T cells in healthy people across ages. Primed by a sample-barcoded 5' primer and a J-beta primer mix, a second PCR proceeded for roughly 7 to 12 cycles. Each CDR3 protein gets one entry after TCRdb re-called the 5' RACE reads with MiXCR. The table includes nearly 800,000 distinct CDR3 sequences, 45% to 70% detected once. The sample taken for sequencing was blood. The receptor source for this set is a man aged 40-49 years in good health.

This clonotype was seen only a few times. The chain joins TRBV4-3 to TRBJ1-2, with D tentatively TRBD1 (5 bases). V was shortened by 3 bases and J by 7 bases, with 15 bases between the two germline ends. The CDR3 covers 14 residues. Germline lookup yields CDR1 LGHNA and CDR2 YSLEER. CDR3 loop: CASSQRRGSSGYTF. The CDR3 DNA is TGCGCCAGCAGCCAGAGAAGGGGCTCGAGTGGCTACACCTTC.

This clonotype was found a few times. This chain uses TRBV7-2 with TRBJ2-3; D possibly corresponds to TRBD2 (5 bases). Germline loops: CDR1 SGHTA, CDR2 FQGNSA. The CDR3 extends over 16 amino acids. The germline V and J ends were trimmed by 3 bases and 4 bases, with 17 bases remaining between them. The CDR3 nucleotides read TGTGCCAGCAGCTTCCAATCTACGGGGAGCGCAGATACGCAGTATTTT. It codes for CASSFQSTGSADTQYF.

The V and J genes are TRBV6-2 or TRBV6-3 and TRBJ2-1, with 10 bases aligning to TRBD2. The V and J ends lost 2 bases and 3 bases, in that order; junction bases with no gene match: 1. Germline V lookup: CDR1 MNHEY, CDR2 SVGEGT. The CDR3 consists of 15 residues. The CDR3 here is CASSYERGGYNEQFF. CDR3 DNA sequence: TGTGCCAGCAGTTACGAGCGGGGGGGCTACAATGAGCAGTTCTTC.

CDR3 DNA: TGTGCCAGCACCCACGGGCTGACTAGCACAGATACGCAGTATTTT. Its protein is CASTHGLTSTDTQYF. This chain uses TRBV6-8 with TRBJ2-3; the D is unclear. Trimming stripped 7 bases from V and 0 bases from J, with 14 bases between. CDR1 and CDR2 (germline): MNHGY, SAAAGT. The CDR3 length is 15 residues.

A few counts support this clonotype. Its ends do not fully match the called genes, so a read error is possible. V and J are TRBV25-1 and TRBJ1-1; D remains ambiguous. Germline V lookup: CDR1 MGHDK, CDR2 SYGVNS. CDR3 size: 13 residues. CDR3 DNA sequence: TGTGCCAGCAGTGAACCTTCGAACGCTGAAGCTTTCTTT. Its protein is CASSEPSNAEAFF.

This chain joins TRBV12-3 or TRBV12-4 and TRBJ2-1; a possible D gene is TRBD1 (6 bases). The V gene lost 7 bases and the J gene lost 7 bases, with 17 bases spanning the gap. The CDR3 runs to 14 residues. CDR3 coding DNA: TGTGCCAGCAACCACAGGGTCGGGAATAATGAGCAGTTCTTC. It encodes CASNHRVGNNEQFF.

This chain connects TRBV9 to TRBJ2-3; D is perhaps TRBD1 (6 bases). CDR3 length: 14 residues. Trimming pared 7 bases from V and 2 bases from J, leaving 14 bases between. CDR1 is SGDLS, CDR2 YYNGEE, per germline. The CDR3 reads CASQKRTDTDTQYF. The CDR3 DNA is TGTGCCAGCCAGAAAAGGACAGACACAGATACGCAGTATTTT.

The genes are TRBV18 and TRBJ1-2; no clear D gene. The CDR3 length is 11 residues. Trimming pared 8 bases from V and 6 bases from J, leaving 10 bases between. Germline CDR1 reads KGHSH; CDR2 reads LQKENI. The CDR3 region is CASPTGDGYTF. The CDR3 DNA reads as TGTGCCAGCCCCACCGGGGATGGCTACACCTTC.

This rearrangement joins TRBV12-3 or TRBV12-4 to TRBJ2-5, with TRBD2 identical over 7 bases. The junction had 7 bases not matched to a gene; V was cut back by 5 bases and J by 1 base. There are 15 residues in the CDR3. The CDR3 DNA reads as TGTGCCAGCAGTCTGCAGGGAGGGACCCAAGAGACCCAGTACTTC. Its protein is CASSLQGGTQETQYF.

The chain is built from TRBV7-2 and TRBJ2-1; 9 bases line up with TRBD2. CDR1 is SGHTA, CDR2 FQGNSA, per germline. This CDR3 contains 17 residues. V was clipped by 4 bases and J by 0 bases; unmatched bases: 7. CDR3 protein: CASSSDSGRSSYNEQFF. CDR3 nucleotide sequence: TGTGCCAGCAGCTCCGATAGCGGGAGAAGCTCCTACAATGAGCAGTTCTTC. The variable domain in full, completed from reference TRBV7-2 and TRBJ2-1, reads GAGVSQSPSNKVTEKGKDVELRCDPISGHTALYWYRQSLGQGLEFLIYFQGNSAPDKSGLPSDRFSAERTGGSVSTLTIQRTQQEDSAVYLCASSSDSGRSSYNEQFFGPGTRLTVL.

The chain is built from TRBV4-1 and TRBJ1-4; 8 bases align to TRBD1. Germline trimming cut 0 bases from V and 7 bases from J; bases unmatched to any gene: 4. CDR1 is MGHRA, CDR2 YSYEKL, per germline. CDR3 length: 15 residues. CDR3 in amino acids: CASSQDRGRGEKLFF. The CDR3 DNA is TGCGCCAGCAGCCAAGACAGGGGGCGCGGTGAAAAACTGTTTTTT.

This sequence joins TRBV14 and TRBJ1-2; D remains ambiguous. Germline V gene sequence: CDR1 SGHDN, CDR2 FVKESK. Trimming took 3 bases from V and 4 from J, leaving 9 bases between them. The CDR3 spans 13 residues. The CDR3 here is CASSHVRSYGYTF. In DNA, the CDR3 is TGTGCCAGCAGCCACGTCAGATCCTATGGCTACACCTTC. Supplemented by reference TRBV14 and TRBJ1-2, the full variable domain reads EAGVTQFPSHSVIEKGQTVTLRCDPISGHDNLYWYRRVMGKEIKFLLHFVKESKQDESGMPNNRFLAERTGGTYSTLKVQPAELEDSGVYFCASSHVRSYGYTFGSGTRLTVV.

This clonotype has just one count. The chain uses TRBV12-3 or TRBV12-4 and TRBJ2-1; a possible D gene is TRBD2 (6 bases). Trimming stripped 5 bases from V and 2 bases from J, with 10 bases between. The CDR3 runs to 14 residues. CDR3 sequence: CASSGRRAYNEQFF. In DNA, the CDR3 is TGTGCCAGCAGTGGCAGGAGGGCCTACAATGAGCAGTTCTTC.

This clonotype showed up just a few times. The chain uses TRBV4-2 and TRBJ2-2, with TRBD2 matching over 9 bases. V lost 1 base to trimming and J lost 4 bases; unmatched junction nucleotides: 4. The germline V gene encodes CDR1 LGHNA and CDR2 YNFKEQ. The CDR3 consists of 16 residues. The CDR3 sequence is CASSQGSLAGTGELFF. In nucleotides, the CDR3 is TGTGCCAGCAGCCAAGGGTCACTAGCGGGCACCGGGGAGCTGTTTTTT.

The CDR3 region has the DNA TGTGCCAGCAGCCAAGGAACTAGCGGGAGAATCGGTGAGCAGTTCTTC. Amino acids: CASSQGTSGRIGEQFF. This rearrangement joins TRBV4-2 to TRBJ2-1; 11 bases fit TRBD2. The CDR3 length is 16 residues. With 1 base clipped from V and 9 bases from J, the junction kept 8 bases outside the gene matches. In germline, CDR1 is LGHNA, CDR2 YNFKEQ.

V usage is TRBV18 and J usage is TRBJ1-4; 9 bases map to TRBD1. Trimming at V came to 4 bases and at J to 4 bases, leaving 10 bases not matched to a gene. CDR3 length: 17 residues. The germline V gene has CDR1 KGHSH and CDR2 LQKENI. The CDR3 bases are TGTGCCAGCTCACAGCTCCGAACAGGGGGCTATAATGAAAAACTGTTTTTT. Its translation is CASSQLRTGGYNEKLFF.

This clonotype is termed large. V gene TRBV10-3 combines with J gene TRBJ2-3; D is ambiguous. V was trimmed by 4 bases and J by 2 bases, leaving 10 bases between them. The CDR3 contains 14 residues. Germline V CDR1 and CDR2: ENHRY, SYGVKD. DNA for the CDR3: TGTGCCATCAGTGCAGGTGGAGACACAGATACGCAGTATTTT. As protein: CAISAGGDTDTQYF.

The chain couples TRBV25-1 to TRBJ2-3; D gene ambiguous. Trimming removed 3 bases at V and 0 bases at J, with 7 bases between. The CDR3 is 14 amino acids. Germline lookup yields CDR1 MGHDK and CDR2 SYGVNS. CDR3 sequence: CASSDSPSTDTQYF. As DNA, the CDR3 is TGTGCCAGCAGTGACAGTCCGAGCACAGATACGCAGTATTTT. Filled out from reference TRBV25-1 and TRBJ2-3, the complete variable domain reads EADIYQTPRYLVIGTGKKITLECSQTMGHDKMYWYQQDPGMELHLIHYSYGVNSTEKGDLSSESTVSRIRTEHFPLTLESARPSHTSQYLCASSDSPSTDTQYFGPGTRLTVL.

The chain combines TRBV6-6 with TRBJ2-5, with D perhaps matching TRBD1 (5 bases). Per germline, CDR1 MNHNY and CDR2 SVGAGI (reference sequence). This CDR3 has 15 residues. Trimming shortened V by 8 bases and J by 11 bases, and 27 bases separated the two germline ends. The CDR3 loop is CASGKGNLGYNEQYF. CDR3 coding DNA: TGTGCCAGCGGAAAGGGGAATCTCGGATACAATGAGCAGTACTTC.

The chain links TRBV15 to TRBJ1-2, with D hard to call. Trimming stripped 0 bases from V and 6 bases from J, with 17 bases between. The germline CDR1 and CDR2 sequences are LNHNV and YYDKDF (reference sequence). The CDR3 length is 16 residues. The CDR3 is CATSRDRFPAGNGYTF. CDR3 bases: TGTGCCACCAGCAGAGATCGGTTTCCGGCAGGCAATGGCTACACCTTC.

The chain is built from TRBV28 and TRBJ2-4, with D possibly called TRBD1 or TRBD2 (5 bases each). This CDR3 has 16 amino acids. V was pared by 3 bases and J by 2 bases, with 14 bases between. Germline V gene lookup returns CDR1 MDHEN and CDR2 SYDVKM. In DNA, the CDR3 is TGTGCCAGCAGTTTCTCCCATGGGGGACCCAAAAACATTCAGTACTTC. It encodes CASSFSHGGPKNIQYF.

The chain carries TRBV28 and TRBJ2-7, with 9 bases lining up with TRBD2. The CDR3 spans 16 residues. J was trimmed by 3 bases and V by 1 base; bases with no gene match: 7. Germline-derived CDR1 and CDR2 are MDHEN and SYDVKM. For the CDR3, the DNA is TGTGCCAGCAGTTTATCCCCCCGACTAGCGGTCTACGAGCAGTACTTC. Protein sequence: CASSLSPRLAVYEQYF.

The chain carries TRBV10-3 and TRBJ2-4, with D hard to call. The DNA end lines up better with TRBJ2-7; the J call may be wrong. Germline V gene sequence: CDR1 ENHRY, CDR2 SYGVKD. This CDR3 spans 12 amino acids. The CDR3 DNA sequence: TGTGCCATCCAGACGGTAGCCTACGAGCAGTACTTC. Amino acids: CAIQTVAYEQYF.